These 17 T cell receptor beta chains share one sample of origin, sequenced in a study of blood T cell repertoires in COVID-19. This table comes from immunoSEQ multiplex PCR, and its TCRdb copy is limited to in-frame clones, with some not included. The sample includes about 200,000 clones, about nine tenths seen only once; the top ten take 1.2%. Sequencing was performed on PBMCs or T cells enriched from blood (not recorded which). The receptors derive from a man aged 30-40 years who had recovered from COVID-19.

This chain links TRBV28 with TRBJ1-4, with a tentative D call TRBD1 (6 bases). V lost 4 bases and J 8 bases, leaving 14 bases between the germline ends. This CDR3 is 14 amino acids long. Germline CDR1 and CDR2: MDHEN and SYDVKM. In DNA form, the CDR3 reads TGTGCCAGCAGTTCGCCGCACAGGGAGGAAAAACTGTTTTTT. Translated: CASSSPHREEKLFF.

The chain links TRBV24-1 to TRBJ2-3; TRBD1 aligns across 9 bases. The CDR3 extends over 17 amino acids. CDR1 is KGHDR and CDR2 is SFDVKD in the germline V gene. The trim removed 2 bases at V and 2 bases at J, leaving 7 bases unmatched. The CDR3 here is CATSDSLQGADTDTQYF. The CDR3 DNA follows: TGTGCCACCAGTGATTCCTTACAGGGGGCAGACACAGATACGCAGTATTTT.

This clone was detected once. The chain uses TRBV3-1 (or the pseudogene TRBV3-2) and TRBJ2-3; 8 positions agree with TRBD2. Germline CDR1 and CDR2: LGHDT and YNNKEL (reference sequence). The CDR3 is 15 amino acids. J gave up 6 bases and V 5 bases, and 10 bases lay outside the gene matches. CDR3 bases: TGTGCCAGCAGCGGAACTAGCGGTCTGGCGGATACGCAGTATTTT. This gives the protein CASSGTSGLADTQYF.

The rearrangement joins TRBV6-6 to TRBJ2-7; the D is unclear. V was shortened by 0 bases and J by 3 bases, with 9 bases between the two germline ends. The CDR3 has 14 amino acids. CDR1 is MNHNY and CDR2 is SVGAGI in the germline V gene (reference sequence). CDR3 sequence: CASSYSPHVYEQYF. In DNA, the CDR3 is TGTGCCAGCAGTTACTCCCCACATGTCTACGAGCAGTACTTC.

The V gene is TRBV12-1, the J gene TRBJ2-2; the D call TRBD2 from the table was never checked on the DNA. TRBV12-1 is tagged as a pseudogene. This CDR3 is built from 16 residues. CDR3 protein: CASSFAGLADTGELFF. The CDR3 region has the DNA TGTGCCAGCAGCTTTGCGGGACTAGCTGACACCGGGGAGCTGTTTTTT.

This clone was observed once. The chain uses TRBV27 and TRBJ2-7, with 9 bases that match TRBD2. The CDR3 extends over 15 amino acids. The junction had 7 bases not matched to a gene; V was cut back by 5 bases and J by 2 bases. Germline V lookup: CDR1 MNHEY, CDR2 SMNVEV (reference sequence). The CDR3 DNA follows: TGTGCCAGCAGTATGTCGGGACTAGCTCCCTACGAGCAGTACTTC. Protein: CASSMSGLAPYEQYF.

The V and J genes are TRBV18 and TRBJ2-7, with a weak D call TRBD2 (5 bases). V shed 3 bases and J shed 7 bases, with 7 bases lying between them. CDR1 is KGHSH and CDR2 is LQKENI in the germline V gene. CDR3 length equals 11 residues. The CDR3, as DNA: TGTGCCAGCTCACCCTCGGGGGAGCAGTACTTC. It encodes CASSPSGEQYF.

The chain couples TRBV2 to TRBJ1-1, with 8 bases matching TRBD1. The V gene end was trimmed by 6 bases and the J gene end by 4 bases; junction bases not matched to a gene: 7. Germline loops: CDR1 SNHLY, CDR2 FYNNEI. The CDR3 has 14 residues. CDR3 residues: CASSPGGLGTEAFF. Written as DNA, the CDR3 is TGTGCCAGCAGCCCAGGGGGCTTGGGCACTGAAGCTTTCTTT.

This chain joins TRBV1 and TRBJ2-1; the table gives TRBD2 as D, unverified against the DNA. TRBV1 is termed a pseudogene. CDR3 size: 17 residues. Written as DNA, the CDR3 is TGCACCAGCAGCCAAGAAGTGCGGGGGCTTTGTTTTGGTGAGCAGTTCTTC. Its translation is CTSSQEVRGLCFGEQFF.

The genes are TRBV5-5 and TRBJ2-6; D ambiguous. Germline V lookup: CDR1 SGHKS, CDR2 YYEKEE (reference sequence). V lost 6 bases and J lost 4, with 8 bases in between. This CDR3 region has 13 residues. The DNA of the CDR3 is TGTGCCAGCAACCTACCCGGGGCCAACGTCCTGACTTTC. Translated: CASNLPGANVLTF.

The chain has TRBV18 and TRBJ2-1; TRBD2 agrees at 7 bases. The V gene's germline CDR1 is KGHSH and CDR2 LQKENI. This CDR3 is built from 18 residues. Losses at the gene ends were 2 bases for V and 12 bases for J; bases not matched to a gene: 22. The CDR3 region is CASSPSVASGTLTIRQFF. The CDR3 DNA is TGTGCCAGCTCACCATCAGTAGCTAGCGGTACTCTTACAATTCGGCAGTTCTTC.

V usage is TRBV3-1 (or the pseudogene TRBV3-2) and J usage is TRBJ1-5, with 7 bases identical to TRBD1. CDR3 size: 14 residues. The V and J ends lost 3 bases and 9 bases, in that order; junction bases with no gene match: 8. Germline V gene sequence: CDR1 LGHDT, CDR2 YNNKEL (reference sequence). The CDR3 DNA reads TGTGCCAGCAGCCAGAAGGGGGCCCGAGGGCCCCAGCATTTT. It specifies CASSQKGARGPQHF.

V gene TRBV27 combines with J gene TRBJ1-2; 12 bases map to TRBD1. CDR3 length equals 14 residues. Unmatched junction bases numbered 2, after V lost 6 bases and J lost 3 bases. The V gene's germline CDR1 is MNHEY and CDR2 SMNVEV (reference sequence). This chain's CDR3 is CASRGQGADYGYTF. DNA for the CDR3: TGTGCCAGCAGGGGACAGGGGGCTGACTATGGCTACACCTTC.

This clone was counted between two and nine times. The gene calls are TRBV6-5 and TRBJ1-5, with 9 bases identical to TRBD1. V lost 7 bases to trimming and J lost 2 bases; unmatched junction nucleotides: 6. Per the germline V gene, CDR1 is MNHEY and CDR2 is SVGAGI. CDR3 length: 15 residues. CDR3 in amino acids: CASTPDRGGNQPQHF. The CDR3 DNA reads TGTGCCAGCACCCCGGACAGGGGTGGCAATCAGCCCCAGCATTTT.

J is TRBJ2-7 and V is TRBV5-1; weak D call: TRBD2 (5 bases). The V gene's germline CDR1 is SGHRS and CDR2 YFSETQ. V shed 0 bases and J shed 6 bases, with 10 bases lying between them. This CDR3 has 13 amino acids. This chain's CDR3 is CASSLVLEGEQYF. The CDR3 region has the DNA TGCGCCAGCAGCTTGGTGCTAGAGGGCGAGCAGTACTTC.

This chain links TRBV9 with TRBJ1-1; D is ambiguous. The CDR3 consists of 13 residues. Trimming left V 4 bases short and J 6 bases short, with 13 bases between. The germline V gene encodes CDR1 SGDLS and CDR2 YYNGEE. The DNA of the CDR3 is TGTGCCAGCAGCCCCCCCGCGCATCCTGAAGCTTTCTTT. Its protein product is CASSPPAHPEAFF.

This sequence joins TRBV7-6 and TRBJ2-7, with 7 nucleotides matching TRBD2. Germline V lookup: CDR1 SGHVS, CDR2 FNYEAQ. The CDR3 is 14 residues long. Trimming cost V 5 bases and J 3 bases; bases outside gene matches: 7. The CDR3 loop reads CASSPSGTIYEQYF. In DNA, the CDR3 is TGTGCCAGCAGCCCTAGCGGAACCATCTACGAGCAGTACTTC.